The 28 T cell receptor beta chains below were found in one sample sequenced in a study of post-analysis software for immune sequencing data. Notes on the study in general: Comparison of patients with controls showed a handful of TRBV segments more frequent in patients, TRBV5-6, TRBV5-1 and TRBV20-1 among them.

The TCR beta cDNA libraries carried unique molecular identifiers. MiXCR, run by TCRdb on the PCR reads, gives a single entry per CDR3 protein. The sample lists 180,000 or so distinct CDR3 sequences, over 25% occurring once. The antigens for these receptors are not known. Sequencing used blood. Every receptor here comes from a girl aged 2-17 years with multiple sclerosis.

This clonotype was counted many times. CDR3 nucleotide sequence: TGCAGCGTTGGTGGCGGAGCCGAGACCCAGTACTTC. Translated, it gives CSVGGGAETQYF. The genes are TRBV29-1 and TRBJ2-5; D remains ambiguous. Germline values: CDR1 SQVTM, CDR2 ANQGSEA. CDR3 size: 12 residues. Trimming took 4 bases from V and 5 from J, leaving 11 bases between them.

The genes are TRBV28 and TRBJ2-1, with no clear D. The V gene lost 3 bases and the J gene lost 6 bases, with 12 bases spanning the gap. The CDR3 is 14 residues long. CDR1 is MDHEN and CDR2 is SYDVKM in the germline V gene. DNA of the CDR3: TGTGCCAGCAGTTTTGGGCTAGTCATCAATGAGCAGTTCTTC. Encoded protein: CASSFGLVINEQFF.

This clonotype was picked up a small number of times. J is TRBJ1-5 and V is TRBV28, with no clear D. Trimming stripped 6 bases from V and 0 bases from J, with 12 bases between. The CDR3 sequence is 15 residues long. The V gene's germline CDR1 is MDHEN and CDR2 SYDVKM. CDR3 DNA sequence: TGTGCCAGCAGCCGCGCCGCCTATAGCAATCAGCCCCAGCATTTT. It codes for CASSRAAYSNQPQHF.

This clonotype occurred a few times. The rearrangement joins TRBV27 to TRBJ1-5, with D uncertain. Germline V gene lookup returns CDR1 MNHEY and CDR2 SMNVEV (reference sequence). V shed 1 base and J shed 2 bases, with 3 bases lying between them. The CDR3 has 13 residues. The DNA of the CDR3 is TGTGCCAGCAGTTTATGGGGCAATCAGCCCCAGCATTTT. Residues: CASSLWGNQPQHF.

The rearrangement uses TRBV5-1 and TRBJ2-5; maybe TRBD1 (6 bases). Trimming shortened V by 0 bases and J by 4 bases, and 16 bases separated the two germline ends. The CDR3 extends over 16 amino acids. The germline V gene encodes CDR1 SGHRS and CDR2 YFSETQ. CDR3 DNA sequence: TGCGCCAGCAGCTTGGGGAGCGGACAGCTGAGAGAGACCCAGTACTTC. It encodes CASSLGSGQLRETQYF.

V usage is TRBV6-5 and J usage is TRBJ2-7; TRBD1 matches at 7 bases. The J call could be wrong; TRBJ2-5 is a better fit for the DNA end. Germline CDR1 is MNHEY and CDR2 is SVGAGI. The CDR3 consists of 18 residues. The DNA for the CDR3 is TGTGCCAGCAGTTACCCGAGTAGGCGGACAGGCACGGGGAAGACCCAGTACTTC. Encoded protein: CASSYPSRRTGTGKTQYF.

In this sample, this clonotype turned up many times. The J gene is TRBJ2-7, the V gene TRBV5-1; the match to TRBD2 covers 9 bases. Per germline, CDR1 SGHRS and CDR2 YFSETQ. V shed 0 bases and J 5 bases; nucleotides not matched to a gene: 6. The CDR3 consists of 15 residues. The CDR3 coding sequence is TGCGCCAGCAGCTTGGTTGTAGCGGGAGAGGACGAGCAGTACTTC. Translation: CASSLVVAGEDEQYF. Looking up the rest from reference TRBV5-1 and TRBJ2-7 gives the full variable domain: KAGVTQTPRYLIKTRGQQVTLSCSPISGHRSVSWYQQTPGQGLQFLFEYFSETQRNKGNFPGRFSGRQFSNSRSEMNVSTLELGDSALYLCASSLVVAGEDEQYFGPGTRLTVT.

There are a few counts of this clonotype. The J gene is TRBJ2-5, the V gene TRBV4-1; TRBD1 is a possible D gene (6 bases). Germline V gene data show CDR1 as MGHRA and CDR2 as YSYEKL. V dropped 2 bases and J dropped 1 base, with 26 bases sitting between them. This CDR3 has 20 residues. CDR3: CASSQLLRLSRQAIQETQYF. In DNA form, the CDR3 reads TGCGCCAGCAGCCAACTTCTCCGACTCTCTAGACAGGCGATCCAAGAGACCCAGTACTTC.

This clonotype was observed a few times. The rearrangement uses TRBV4-2 and TRBJ1-1, with D maybe TRBD1 (6 bases). The CDR3 totals 15 residues. V dropped 1 base and J dropped 4 bases, with 13 bases sitting between them. Germline V gene lookup returns CDR1 LGHNA and CDR2 YNFKEQ. The CDR3 DNA reads TGTGCCAGCAGCCAAGCCAACAGGGCGGGCACTGAAGCTTTCTTT. As protein: CASSQANRAGTEAFF.

In its sample, this clonotype was seen many times. The J gene is TRBJ1-2, the V gene TRBV12-3 or TRBV12-4; D perhaps matches TRBD1 (6 bases). V was shortened by 6 bases and J by 7 bases, with 12 bases between the two germline ends. This CDR3 comprises 12 residues. The CDR3 loop is CASSVVRGGYTF. CDR3 DNA: TGTGCCAGCAGCGTGGTCAGGGGTGGCTACACCTTC.

To note about this clonotype: The conserved closing phenylalanine or tryptophan is absent in this CDR3, likely reflecting a read error. The J gene is TRBJ1-1, the V gene TRBV28, with TRBD1 matching over 7 bases. The V gene's germline CDR1 is MDHEN and CDR2 SYDVKM. This CDR3 has 14 amino acids. V lost 10 bases to trimming and J lost 6 bases; unmatched junction nucleotides: 14. The CDR3 sequence is CANLPGTAHSEAFL. The CDR3 DNA sequence: TGTGCCAACCTCCCCGGGACAGCTCACTCTGAAGCTTTCCTT.

The CDR3 bases are TGTGCCAGCAGCGCCCTTCCGACAGGGACCCACGAGCAGTACTTC. Its translation is CASSALPTGTHEQYF. The V and J genes are TRBV9 and TRBJ2-7, with 7 positions matching TRBD1. The germline V gene has CDR1 SGDLS and CDR2 YYNGEE. The CDR3 has 15 amino acids. The V and J ends lost 3 bases and 5 bases, in that order; junction bases with no gene match: 11.

This clonotype was seen a few times. The chain is built from TRBV20-1 and TRBJ2-3; a weak D match, TRBD2 (5 bases). The CDR3 is 16 amino acids. Trimming took 6 bases from V and 4 from J, leaving 23 bases between them. CDR1 is DFQATT and CDR2 is SNEGSKA in the germline V gene (reference sequence). Here the CDR3 reads CSASRPGLRVPDTQYF. The CDR3 nucleotides read TGCAGTGCCTCCCGCCCTGGGTTGAGGGTGCCAGATACGCAGTATTTT.

V is TRBV15 and J is TRBJ2-3; D is ambiguous. The germline V gene encodes CDR1 LNHNV and CDR2 YYDKDF (reference sequence). This CDR3 contains 14 residues. With 3 bases removed from V and 2 bases from J, the gap between germline ends came to 9 bases. CDR3 sequence (DNA): TGTGCCACCAGCAGCAGGCCGCACACAGATACGCAGTATTTT. Its translation is CATSSRPHTDTQYF.

This chain uses TRBV10-3 with TRBJ2-7; either TRBD1 or TRBD2 may fit D (7 bases each). Germline CDR1 is ENHRY and CDR2 is SYGVKD. With 5 bases removed from V and 0 bases from J, the gap between germline ends came to 20 bases. The CDR3 is 17 amino acids. The CDR3 DNA is TGTGCCATCAGTACTCCTAGGGGGCGGGGGCCCTCCTACGAGCAGTACTTC. The encoded protein is CAISTPRGRGPSYEQYF.

The CDR3 region is CASDDQKGQMNTEAFF. The CDR3 bases are TGTGCCAGCGATGACCAAAAGGGACAGATGAACACTGAAGCTTTCTTT. This chain joins TRBV12-3 or TRBV12-4 and TRBJ1-1; 7 bases align to TRBD1. The CDR3 extends over 16 amino acids. The junction had 12 bases not matched to a gene; V was cut back by 8 bases and J by 0 bases.

This clonotype appeared many times. CDR3 coding DNA: TGTGCCAGCAGGGTCAGCGGGGGGGCCTACAATGAGCAGTTCTTC. Translated: CASRVSGGAYNEQFF. This rearrangement joins TRBV7-2 to TRBJ2-1; 10 bases are shared with TRBD2. This CDR3 comprises 15 residues. Germline lookup yields CDR1 SGHTA and CDR2 FQGNSA. V was clipped by 6 bases and J by 2 bases; unmatched bases: 4.

V is TRBV29-1 and J is TRBJ2-7; 7 positions agree with TRBD2. This CDR3 region has 16 residues. V shed 3 bases, J shed 3 bases, and the junction held 14 bases outside the gene matches. Germline assignment: CDR1 SQVTM and CDR2 ANQGSEA. The CDR3 DNA follows: TGCAGCGTTGATAATTTGAGGGCTAGCGGCAACTACGAGCAGTACTTC. Its protein product is CSVDNLRASGNYEQYF.

This rearrangement joins TRBV4-1 to TRBJ1-5, with a tentative D call TRBD1 (6 bases). Trimming took 1 base from V and 1 from J, leaving 14 bases between them. Per germline, CDR1 MGHRA and CDR2 YSYEKL. CDR3 length equals 17 residues. In DNA, the CDR3 is TGCGCCAGCAGCCAAGGGAGGGGGGGCAGAAGCAATCAGCCCCAGCATTTT. It encodes CASSQGRGGRSNQPQHF.

Of note for this clonotype: This may be a read error: a much more frequent sequence differs by one nucleotide. The chain carries TRBV12-3 or TRBV12-4 and TRBJ1-2; D gene uncertain. There are 15 residues in the CDR3. Written as DNA, the CDR3 is TGTGCCAGCAGTGCGGACCGGGTAGCTAACTATGGCTACATCTTC. Its protein product is CASSADRVANYGYIF.

This clonotype came up many times. The genes are TRBV28 and TRBJ2-1, with a weak D call TRBD2 (6 bases). This CDR3 region has 14 residues. Germline-derived CDR1 and CDR2 are MDHEN and SYDVKM. Trimming pared 3 bases from V and 6 bases from J, leaving 12 bases between. The CDR3: CASSFRQGGNEQFF. CDR3 DNA: TGTGCCAGCAGTTTTAGGCAGGGAGGCAATGAGCAGTTCTTC.

This clonotype appeared a few times. The chain carries TRBV14 and TRBJ2-1, with 8 bases fitting TRBD2. The CDR3 totals 15 residues. Losses at the gene ends were 4 bases for V and 6 bases for J; bases not matched to a gene: 8. The germline V gene has CDR1 SGHDN and CDR2 FVKESK. The CDR3 DNA reads TGTGCCAGCAGCCTCTCGGGAGGGAGCAGCAATGAGCAGTTCTTC. As protein: CASSLSGGSSNEQFF.

Note on this clonotype: With a much larger clone just one base away, this may be a read error. The chain recombines TRBV6-1 with TRBJ2-7; TRBD1 matches 7 bases. The CDR3 length is 14 residues. The germline CDR1 and CDR2 sequences are MNHNS and SASEGT. CDR3 bases: TGTGCCAGCAGTGAAGCGACAGGGTCCTACGCGCAGTACTTC. Its protein product is CASSEATGSYAQYF.

The table lists this clonotype with a few counts. V and J are TRBV2 and TRBJ1-5; D not certain. V lost 7 bases and J lost 1, with 14 bases in between. This CDR3 spans 15 amino acids. Germline V gene sequence: CDR1 SNHLY, CDR2 FYNNEI. DNA for the CDR3: TGTGCCAGCAAGTTTGGCCACACCAGCAATCAGCCCCAGCATTTT. Its translation is CASKFGHTSNQPQHF. Filled out from reference TRBV2 and TRBJ1-5, the complete variable domain reads EPEVTQTPSHQVTQMGQEVILRCVPISNHLYFYWYRQILGQKVEFLVSFYNNEISEKSEIFDDQFSVERPDGSNFTLKIRSTKLEDSAMYFCASKFGHTSNQPQHFGDGTRLSIL.

The chain couples TRBV4-1 to TRBJ2-1; TRBD2 matches at 9 bases. The V gene end was trimmed by 2 bases and the J gene end by 4 bases; junction bases not matched to a gene: 9. Germline V gene lookup returns CDR1 MGHRA and CDR2 YSYEKL. CDR3 length: 17 amino acids. The CDR3 sequence: CASSQLPGTSLYNEQFF. The CDR3 DNA is TGCGCCAGCAGCCAACTTCCCGGGACTAGCCTGTACAATGAGCAGTTCTTC.

The V gene is TRBV28, the J gene TRBJ2-1; D tentatively reads TRBD1 or TRBD2 (5 bases each). CDR3 length: 13 amino acids. Germline V gene lookup returns CDR1 MDHEN and CDR2 SYDVKM. V lost 2 bases, J lost 13 bases, and 15 bases lay in between. The CDR3 DNA reads TGTGCCAGCAGTTTAAGGGACCCTCGGGGACAGTTCTTC. Its protein is CASSLRDPRGQFF.

This clonotype appeared a few times. The genes are TRBV6-5 and TRBJ2-6, with 7 nucleotides matching TRBD1. Germline V gene data show CDR1 as MNHEY and CDR2 as SVGAGI. The CDR3 extends over 16 amino acids. With 6 bases clipped from V and 0 bases from J, the junction kept 5 bases outside the gene matches. CDR3 region: CASRSRDSSGANVLTF. CDR3 DNA: TGTGCCAGCAGGTCCCGGGACAGCTCTGGGGCCAACGTCCTGACTTTC.

The chain links TRBV9 to TRBJ1-1, with D unresolved. Looked up from germline, CDR1 is SGDLS and CDR2 is YYNGEE. V lost 5 bases, J lost 0 bases, and 11 bases lay in between. This CDR3 has 14 amino acids. CDR3 in DNA: TGTGCCAGCAGTAGACGGAGTATGAACACTGAAGCTTTCTTT. Translation: CASSRRSMNTEAFF. Full variable domain (missing parts from reference TRBV9 and TRBJ1-1): DSGVTQTPKHLITATGQRVTLRCSPRSGDLSVYWYQQSLDQGLQFLIQYYNGEERAKGNILERFSAQQFPDLHSELNLSSLELGDSALYFCASSRRSMNTEAFFGQGTRLTVV.